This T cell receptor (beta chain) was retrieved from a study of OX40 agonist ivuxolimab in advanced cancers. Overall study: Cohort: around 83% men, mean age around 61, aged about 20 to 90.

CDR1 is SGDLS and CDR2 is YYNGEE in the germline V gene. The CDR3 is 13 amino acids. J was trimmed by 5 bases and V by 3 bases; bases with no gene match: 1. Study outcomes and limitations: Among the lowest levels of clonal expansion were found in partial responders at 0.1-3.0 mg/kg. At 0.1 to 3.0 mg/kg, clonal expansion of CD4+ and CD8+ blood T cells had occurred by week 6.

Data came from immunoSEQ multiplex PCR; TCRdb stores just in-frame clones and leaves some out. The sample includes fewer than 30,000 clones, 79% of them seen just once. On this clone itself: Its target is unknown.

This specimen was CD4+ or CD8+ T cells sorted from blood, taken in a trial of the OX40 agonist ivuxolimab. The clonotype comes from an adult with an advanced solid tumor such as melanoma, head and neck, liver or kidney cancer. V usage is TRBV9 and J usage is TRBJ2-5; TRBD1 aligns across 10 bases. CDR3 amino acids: CASSGGQGETQYF. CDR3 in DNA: TGTGCCAGCAGCGGGGGACAGGGGGAGACCCAGTACTTC. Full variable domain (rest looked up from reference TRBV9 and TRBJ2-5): DSGVTQTPKHLITATGQRVTLRCSPRSGDLSVYWYQQSLDQGLQFLIQYYNGEERAKGNILERFSAQQFPDLHSELNLSSLELGDSALYFCASSGGQGETQYFGPGTRLLVL.